The 8 T cell receptor beta chains reported below all come from one sample, sequenced in a study of STAT5B mutations in CD4+ large granular lymphocyte leukemia. Generated by immunoSEQ multiplex PCR, the TCRdb table keeps only in-frame clones and is missing some. The top ten hold 2.6% of the sample, which has 45,000 or so clones, about 86% seen once. Sequenced material: CD4+ T cells from blood buffy coats. Receptor source: a human donor in good health.

The chain couples TRBV5-6 to TRBJ1-5, with TRBD1 identical over 8 bases. The J segment lost 3 bases and the V segment lost 4 bases, leaving 6 bases of the junction unmatched. This CDR3 region has 15 residues. CDR1 SGHDT and CDR2 YYEEEE come from the germline V gene. CDR3 amino acids: CASSLSDRDNQPQHF. The CDR3 nucleotides read TGTGCCAGCAGCCTATCGGACAGGGACAATCAGCCCCAGCATTTT.

The V gene is TRBV14, the J gene TRBJ1-3; no firm D call. The CDR3 spans 13 residues. With 4 bases removed from V and 2 bases from J, the gap between germline ends came to 6 bases. Germline CDR1 SGHDN, CDR2 FVKESK. For the CDR3, the DNA is TGTGCCAGCAGCCGAGACACTGGAAACACCATATATTTT. Its translation: CASSRDTGNTIYF.

V is TRBV5-6 and J is TRBJ2-7, with TRBD1 identical over 9 bases. Trimming at V came to 4 bases and at J to 4 bases, leaving 6 bases not matched to a gene. Looked up from germline, CDR1 is SGHDT and CDR2 is YYEEEE. The CDR3 sequence is 14 residues long. The CDR3 coding sequence is TGTGCCAGCAGCCTAGAAGGACAGGGGTACGAGCAGTACTTC. It encodes CASSLEGQGYEQYF.

V usage is TRBV7-3 and J usage is TRBJ2-2, with 7 bases identical to TRBD1. Looked up from germline, CDR1 is SGHTA and CDR2 is FQGTGA. The CDR3 is 15 amino acids. V trimming: 1 base; J trimming: 4 bases; junction bases outside the gene matches: 3. This CDR3 reads CASSLKGTATGELFF. DNA of the CDR3: TGTGCCAGCAGCTTAAAGGGGACAGCCACCGGGGAGCTGTTTTTT. The full variable domain, completed using reference TRBV7-3 and TRBJ2-2, is GAGVSQTPSNKVTEKGKYVELRCDPISGHTALYWYRQSLGQGPEFLIYFQGTGAADDSGLPNDRFFAVRPEGSVSTLKIQRTERGDSAVYLCASSLKGTATGELFFGEGSRLTVL.

This clone was picked up one time. V gene TRBV5-4 combines with J gene TRBJ2-1; 12 positions agree with TRBD2. The CDR3 spans 15 residues. From germline, CDR1 is SGHNT and CDR2 YYREEE (reference sequence). With V trimmed by 0 bases and J by 8 bases, 3 bases remained unmatched. The CDR3 protein is CASSLESSGRDEQFF. CDR3 nucleotide sequence: TGTGCCAGCAGCTTGGAATCTAGCGGGAGGGATGAGCAGTTCTTC.

A remark on this clone: Its ends do not fully match the called genes, so a read error is possible. This chain joins TRBV7-9 and TRBJ2-1, with TRBD2 matching 9 bases. The CDR3 consists of 16 residues. CDR1 and CDR2 from the germline V gene are SEHNR and FQNEAQ (reference sequence). Written as DNA, the CDR3 is TGTGCCAGCAGTTCCCGACTAGCGGTCTCCCACAATGAGCAGTTCTTC. Translating gives CASSSRLAVSHNEQFF.

This chain joins TRBV30 and TRBJ2-5; the D is unclear. V was pared by 4 bases and J by 2 bases, with 5 bases between. The germline V gene has CDR1 GTSNPN and CDR2 SVGIG (reference sequence). The CDR3 covers 11 residues. DNA for the CDR3: TGTGCCTGGACGGAACAAGAGACCCAGTACTTC. It yields the protein CAWTEQETQYF.

This clone was seen just once. The chain employs TRBV6-5 and TRBJ1-3, with D maybe TRBD1 (5 bases). This CDR3 region has 14 residues. Trimming stripped 5 bases from V and 2 bases from J, with 10 bases between. Germline CDR1 MNHEY, CDR2 SVGAGI. CDR3 sequence reads: CASSRPGPGNTIYF. The CDR3, as DNA: TGTGCCAGCAGTCGTCCGGGGCCTGGAAACACCATATATTTT.